This entry is about one T cell receptor (beta chain). This sample is drawn from a study of blood T cell repertoires in COVID-19. As for the study in general: Italy, Spain and the United States were the sources of the convalescent and acute COVID-19 samples. From T cells, B-cell-depleted T cells, or PBMCs came the material, which was cDNA or gDNA.

There are 15 residues in the CDR3. Per germline, CDR1 SGDLS and CDR2 YYNGEE. Trimming cost V 3 bases and J 2 bases; bases outside gene matches: 1. As originally analysed: Amplified reference gene primers provided the basis for estimating nucleated cell counts. Only in-frame clones appear in the TCRdb table, and some are missing; sequencing was by immunoSEQ multiplex PCR. From that table come the V and J calls and clone size; the DNA was used to work out D and trimming. Seen here are approximately 310,000 clones, over 75% observed once, and the top ten hold 1%. This TCR was sampled from a man aged 50 or older with active or convalescent COVID-19. V usage is TRBV9 and J usage is TRBJ2-7; 14 nucleotides line up with TRBD2. The specimen was peripheral blood. The CDR3 loop reads CASSETSGGAYEQYF. The CDR3 region has the DNA TGTGCCAGCAGCGAGACTAGCGGGGGGGCCTACGAGCAGTACTTC.